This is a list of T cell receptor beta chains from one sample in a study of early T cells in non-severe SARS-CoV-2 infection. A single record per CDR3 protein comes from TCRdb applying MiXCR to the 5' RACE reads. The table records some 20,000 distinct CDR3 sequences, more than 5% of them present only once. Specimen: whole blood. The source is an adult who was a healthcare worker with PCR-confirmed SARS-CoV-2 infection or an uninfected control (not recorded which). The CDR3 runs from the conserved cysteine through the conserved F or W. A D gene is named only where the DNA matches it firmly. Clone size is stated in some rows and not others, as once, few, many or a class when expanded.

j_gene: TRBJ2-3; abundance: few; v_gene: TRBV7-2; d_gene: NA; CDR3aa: CASSYGSYTDTQYF; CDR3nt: TGTGCCAGCAGCTACGGTAGCTACACAGATACGCAGTATTTT
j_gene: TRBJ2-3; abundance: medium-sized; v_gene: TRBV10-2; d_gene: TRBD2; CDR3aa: CASSETLRLAATQYF; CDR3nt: TGCGCCAGCAGTGAGACGCTACGACTAGCGGCGACGCAGTATTTT
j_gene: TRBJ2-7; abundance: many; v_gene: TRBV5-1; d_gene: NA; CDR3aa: CASSLGSAAYEQYF; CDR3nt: TGCGCCAGCAGCTTGGGCAGTGCGGCCTACGAGCAGTACTTC
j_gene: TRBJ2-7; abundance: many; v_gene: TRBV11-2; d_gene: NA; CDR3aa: CASSSIAEENYEQYF; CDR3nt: TGTGCCAGCAGCTCCATAGCGGAGGAAAACTACGAGCAGTACTTC
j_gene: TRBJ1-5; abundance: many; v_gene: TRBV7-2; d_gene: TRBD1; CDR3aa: CASSPGQGLQPQHF; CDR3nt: TGTGCCAGCAGTCCGGGACAGGGACTTCAGCCCCAGCATTTT
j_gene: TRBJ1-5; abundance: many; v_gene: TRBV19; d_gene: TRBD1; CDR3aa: CASSGLGTGHQPQHF; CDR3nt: TGTGCCAGTAGTGGCCTCGGGACAGGACATCAGCCCCAGCATTTT
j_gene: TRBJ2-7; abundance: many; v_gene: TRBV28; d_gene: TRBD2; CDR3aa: CASSPGLAGGYEQYF; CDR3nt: TGTGCCAGCAGTCCGGGACTAGCGGGAGGCTACGAGCAGTACTTC
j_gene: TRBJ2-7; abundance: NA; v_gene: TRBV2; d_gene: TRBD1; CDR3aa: CASSEGQIYEQYF; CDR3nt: TGTGCCAGCAGTGAGGGACAGATCTACGAGCAGTACTTC
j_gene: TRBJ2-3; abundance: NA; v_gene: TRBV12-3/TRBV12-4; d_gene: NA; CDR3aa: CASSGSVTQYF; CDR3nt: TGTGCCAGCAGCGGCTCTGTTACGCAGTATTTT
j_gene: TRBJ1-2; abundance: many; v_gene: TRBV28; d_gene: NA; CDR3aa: CASSGIPYGYTF; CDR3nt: TGTGCCAGCTCCGGGATACCCTATGGCTACACCTTC
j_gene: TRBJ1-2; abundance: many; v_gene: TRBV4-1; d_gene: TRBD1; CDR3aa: CASSRRTGANYGYTF; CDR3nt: TGCGCCAGCAGCCGGCGGACAGGAGCTAACTATGGCTACACCTTC
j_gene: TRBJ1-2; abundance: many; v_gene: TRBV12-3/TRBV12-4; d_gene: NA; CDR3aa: CASTPRITAPIGGYTF; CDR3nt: TGTGCCAGCACCCCTAGGATCACCGCTCCCATCGGTGGCTACACCTTC
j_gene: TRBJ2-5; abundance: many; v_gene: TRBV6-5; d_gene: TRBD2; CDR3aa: CASSYGLAGVETQYF; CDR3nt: TGTGCCAGCAGTTACGGACTAGCGGGAGTGGAGACCCAGTACTTC
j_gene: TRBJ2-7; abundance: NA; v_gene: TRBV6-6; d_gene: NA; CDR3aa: CASSYSSGTVDSYEQYF; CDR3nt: TGTGCCAGCAGTTACTCGTCCGGGACGGTAGACTCCTACGAGCAGTACTTC
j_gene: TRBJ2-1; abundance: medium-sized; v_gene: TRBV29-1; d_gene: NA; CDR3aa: CSVFNVGYNEQFF; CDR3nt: TGCAGCGTTTTCAACGTGGGATACAATGAGCAGTTCTTC
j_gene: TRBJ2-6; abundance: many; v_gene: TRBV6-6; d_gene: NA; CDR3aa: CASSLSGANVLTF; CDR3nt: TGTGCCAGCAGCCTCTCTGGGGCCAACGTCCTGACTTTC
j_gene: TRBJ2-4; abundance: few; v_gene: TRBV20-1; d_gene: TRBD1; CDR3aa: CSASVDRVNIQYF; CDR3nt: TGCAGTGCTAGTGTGGACAGGGTGAACATTCAGTACTTC
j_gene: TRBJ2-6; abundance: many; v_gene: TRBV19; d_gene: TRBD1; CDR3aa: CAAGTGVGANVLTF; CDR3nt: TGTGCCGCAGGGACAGGGGTTGGGGCCAACGTCCTGACTTTC
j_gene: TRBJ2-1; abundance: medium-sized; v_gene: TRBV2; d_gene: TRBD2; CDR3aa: CASSAGTSINEQFF; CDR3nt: TGTGCCAGCAGTGCCGGGACTAGTATCAATGAGCAGTTCTTC
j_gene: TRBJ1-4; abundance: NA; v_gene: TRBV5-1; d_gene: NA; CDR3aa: CASSLGHINEKLFF; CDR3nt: TGCGCCAGCAGCTTGGGGCACATTAATGAAAAACTGTTTTTT
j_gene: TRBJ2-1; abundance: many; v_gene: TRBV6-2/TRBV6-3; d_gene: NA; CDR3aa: CASHAISYNEQFF; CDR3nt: TGTGCCAGCCATGCCATATCCTACAATGAGCAGTTCTTC
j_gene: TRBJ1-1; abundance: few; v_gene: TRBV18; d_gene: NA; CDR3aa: CASSTDGNTEAFF; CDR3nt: TGTGCCAGCTCAACGGACGGGAACACTGAAGCTTTCTTT
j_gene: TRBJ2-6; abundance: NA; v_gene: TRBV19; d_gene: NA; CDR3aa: CASRGAPNVLTF; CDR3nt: TGTGCCAGTAGAGGGGCTCCCAACGTCCTGACTTTC
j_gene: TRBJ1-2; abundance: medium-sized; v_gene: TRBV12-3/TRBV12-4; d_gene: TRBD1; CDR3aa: CASSFEGAGGNGYTF; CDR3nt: TGTGCCAGCAGTTTTGAAGGGGCAGGGGGCAATGGCTACACCTTC
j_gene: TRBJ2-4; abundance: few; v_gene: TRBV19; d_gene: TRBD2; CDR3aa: CASSMREGRDIQYF; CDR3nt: TGTGCCAGTAGTATGAGGGAGGGCCGAGACATTCAGTACTTC